Listed below are T cell receptor beta chains from one sample, sequenced in a study of blood T cells in healthy people across ages. TCRdb re-called the 5' RACE reads with MiXCR, one entry per CDR3 protein. The sample gives around 1.5 million distinct CDR3 sequences, approximately 59% of which show up once; 6.5% to 8.5% is in the top ten. Sequenced: blood. These receptors were obtained from a young man in good health. The CDR3 runs from the conserved cysteine through the conserved F or W. D genes are given only for firm matches. Clone size is not always given. Where it is, it says once, few, many or a class for expanded clones.

clone_size	d_call	v_call	j_call	cdr3_nt	cdr3_aa
few	.	TRBV4-1	TRBJ2-1	TGCGCCAGCAGCCAGAAGAGGACCTACAATGAGCAGTTCTTC	CASSQKRTYNEQFF
.	.	TRBV12-3/TRBV12-4	TRBJ2-3	TGTGCCAGCAGTTTCTCAACGACAGATACGCAGTATTTT	CASSFSTTDTQYF
.	TRBD1	TRBV7-2	TRBJ1-2	TGTGCCAGCAAACAGGGGGCAGCAAGGATCTATAACTATGGCTACACCTTC	CASKQGAARIYNYGYTF
once	.	TRBV9	TRBJ2-1	TGTGCCAGCAGCGCGGGGGGCCCTTACAATGAGCAGTTCTTC	CASSAGGPYNEQFF
.	.	TRBV7-2	TRBJ2-4	TGTGCCAGCAGCTCGGGACTCCTAGCCAAAAACATTCAGTACTTC	CASSSGLLAKNIQYF
.	.	TRBV12-3/TRBV12-4	TRBJ2-7	TGTGCCAGCAGTTCGGAGGCGGGTGAGCAGTACTTC	CASSSEAGEQYF
.	.	TRBV2	TRBJ2-1	TGTGCCACCGAGGACACAAGCTCCTACAATGAGCAGTTCTTC	CATEDTSSYNEQFF
.	TRBD1	TRBV28	TRBJ2-7	TGTGCCAGCAGTACCCCCGGGACAGTCTACGAGCAGTACTTC	CASSTPGTVYEQYF
.	.	TRBV6-2/TRBV6-3	TRBJ1-5	TGTGCCAGCAGTTACCTCCAGAATCAGCCCCAGCATTTT	CASSYLQNQPQHF
many	.	TRBV4-2	TRBJ2-2	TGTGCCAGCAGCCCGAATCCCGGGACTAACACCGGGGAGCTGTTTTTT	CASSPNPGTNTGELFF
.	TRBD2	TRBV6-5	TRBJ2-5	TGTGCCAGCAGACCCGTGGGAGGGCGAGAGACCCAGTACTTC	CASRPVGGRETQYF
few	.	TRBV20-1	TRBJ1-5	TGCAGTGCTAACGACTTCACGGCCGACAATCAGCCCCAGCATTTT	CSANDFTADNQPQHF
.	TRBD2	TRBV14	TRBJ2-2	TGTGCCAGCAGCCGGACTAGCGGGAGGGCCACCGGGGAGCTGTTTTTT	CASSRTSGRATGELFF
.	.	TRBV20-1	TRBJ2-5	TGCAGTGCCCGCGTAAACTGGGGCATAGGAGAGACCCAGTACTTC	CSARVNWGIGETQYF
.	.	TRBV12-3/TRBV12-4	TRBJ2-3	TGTGCCAGCAGTCCTGGGACAAGGGTAGGTTCGGATACGCAGTATTTT	CASSPGTRVGSDTQYF
.	.	TRBV2	TRBJ2-3	TGTGCCAGCAGTGGGCGGGGTCGAGATACGCAGTATTTT	CASSGRGRDTQYF
.	.	TRBV2	TRBJ2-5	TGTGCCAGCAGTGAAGAGGGTTGGGAGACCCAGTACTTC	CASSEEGWETQYF
few	TRBD1	TRBV20-1	TRBJ1-5	TGCAGTGCATTCCGGGACAGGGGGCCCAGTAGCAATCAGCCCCAGCATTTT	CSAFRDRGPSSNQPQHF
.	.	TRBV10-3	TRBJ2-7	TGTGCCATCAAACGGGATGGAAGCGAAATCACCTACGAGCAGTACTTC	CAIKRDGSEITYEQYF
.	.	TRBV2	TRBJ2-7	TGTGCCAGCAGCGCCGCAATCAGCTCCTACGAGCAGTACTTC	CASSAAISSYEQYF
.	.	TRBV12-3/TRBV12-4	TRBJ1-1	TGTGCCAGCACCCATGGGCTGAGCACTGAAGCTTTCTTT	CASTHGLSTEAFF
.	.	TRBV12-3/TRBV12-4	TRBJ2-7	TGTGCCAGCAGCTCCCTCATCCTGGGGGGCGAGCAGTACTTC	CASSSLILGGEQYF
.	TRBD1	TRBV19	TRBJ2-1	TGTGCCACGGGACAGGGAGGGAATGAGCAGTTCTTC	CATGQGGNEQFF
once	.	TRBV6-1	TRBJ2-1	TGTACCAGCAGTGATGGACCCAGCTCCTACAATGAGCAGTTCTTC	CTSSDGPSSYNEQFF
.	TRBD2	TRBV20-1	TRBJ2-7	TGCAGTGCTATTCTAGCGGGAGGGGAATACGAGCAGTACTTC	CSAILAGGEYEQYF
.	TRBD1	TRBV4-3	TRBJ1-4	TGCGCCAGCAGCCAGGACAGGGGTACTAATGAAAAACTGTTTTTT	CASSQDRGTNEKLFF
.	TRBD2	TRBV29-1	TRBJ2-3	TGCAGCGTTGAAATTAGCGGGGGGTCAGATACGCAGTATTTT	CSVEISGGSDTQYF
.	.	TRBV5-6	TRBJ2-3	TGTGCCAGCTCCTGGCGAGAAGGGGCTAAATACGAGCAGTATTTT	CASSWREGAKYEQYF
.	.	TRBV19	TRBJ1-4	TGTGCCAGTACCCCCGGGCTTCAAGAAAAACTGTTTTTT	CASTPGLQEKLFF
.	TRBD2	TRBV5-4	TRBJ2-3	TGCGCCACCCTAGCGGGGGACACAGATACGCAGTATTTT	CATLAGDTDTQYF
.	.	TRBV20-1	TRBJ2-2	TGCAGTGCTAGGGGGAACCTGGGCACCGGGGAGCTGTTTTTT	CSARGNLGTGELFF
.	.	TRBV7-6	TRBJ2-7	TGTGCCAGCAGCCCCGGGGGAGAGGGCTACGAGCAGTACTTC	CASSPGGEGYEQYF
.	TRBD1	TRBV5-5	TRBJ1-1	TGTGCCAGCACCCAGGGGGCCGGAAACACTGAAGCTTTCTTT	CASTQGAGNTEAFF
.	.	TRBV5-1	TRBJ2-3	TGCGCCAGCAACCCCAGGGGAGCGGGACGCACAGATACGCAGTATTTT	CASNPRGAGRTDTQYF
.	.	TRBV6-2/TRBV6-3	TRBJ2-7	TGTGCCAGCAGTTGGGGTAGGATAGCAGAGCAGTACTTC	CASSWGRIAEQYF
.	TRBD1	TRBV14	TRBJ2-3	TGTGCCAGCAGCCAAACAGGGGGACCCACAGATACGCAGTATTTT	CASSQTGGPTDTQYF
.	.	TRBV10-3	TRBJ2-7	TGTGCCATCAGTGATGGTACAGGAAACAACGAGCAGTACTTC	CAISDGTGNNEQYF
few	.	TRBV7-2	TRBJ2-3	TGTGCCAGCAGCTTAAAAGCAGAAGATACGCAGTATTTT	CASSLKAEDTQYF
few	.	TRBV27	TRBJ2-5	TGTGCCAGCAGTGTCAGCTTTGGAGGGGAAGAGACCCAGTACTTC	CASSVSFGGEETQYF
.	TRBD2	TRBV29-1	TRBJ2-1	TGCAGCGTTGAAGTAGCGGGGGGTGTGAATGAGCAGTTCTTC	CSVEVAGGVNEQFF
.	.	TRBV6-1	TRBJ2-2	TGTGCCAGCAGTGAAGCGCTCGGTGCCGGGGAGCTGTTTTTT	CASSEALGAGELFF
once	.	TRBV5-1	TRBJ2-7	TGCGCCAGCAGCTTGGTGCACCCCAGGGGTAACTACGAGCAGTACTTC	CASSLVHPRGNYEQYF
.	.	TRBV20-1	TRBJ2-7	TGCAGTTTCCTTCCAGGACAGACCTACGAGCAGTACTTC	CSFLPGQTYEQYF
few	.	TRBV10-3	TRBJ2-3	TGTGCCATCACCGGGACGGGACTTAGCACAGATACGCAGTATTTT	CAITGTGLSTDTQYF
.	.	TRBV3-1	TRBJ2-4	TGTGCCAGCAGCCCTGGGGCTCCCGAGGGAAACATTCAGTACTTC	CASSPGAPEGNIQYF
.	.	TRBV20-1	TRBJ2-7	TGCAGTGCCACGCGGTTAGCGGCCGGAACCTACGAGCAGTACTTC	CSATRLAAGTYEQYF
.	.	TRBV10-3	TRBJ2-5	TGTGCCATCAGTGGTGTAGCCCAGGAACAGACCCAGTACTTC	CAISGVAQEQTQYF
few	TRBD2	TRBV5-1	TRBJ2-1	TGCGCCAGCAGCTTGGCTAGCGGTTTCTACAATGAGCAGTTCTTC	CASSLASGFYNEQFF
.	.	TRBV7-9	TRBJ2-3	TGTGCCAGCAGCTCTCTAACCGGGGGTTTCGCCATGACAGATACGCAGTATTTT	CASSSLTGGFAMTDTQYF
few	TRBD2	TRBV9	TRBJ2-4	TGTGCCAGCAGCGTAGATTCTAGCGGGAGCTCCATTCAGTACTTC	CASSVDSSGSSIQYF
.	.	TRBV6-1	TRBJ2-7	TGTGCCAGCAGCTTCGTCTGGGACTCCTACGAGCAGTACTTC	CASSFVWDSYEQYF
.	.	TRBV2	TRBJ2-4	TGTGCCAGCAGTGAACGCTCGGAGCAGTACTTC	CASSERSEQYF
few	TRBD1	TRBV25-1	TRBJ2-4	TGTGCCAGCAGTGACCGGACAGGGGGAACGAACATTCAGTACTTC	CASSDRTGGTNIQYF